This entry features one TCR beta chain sequence. There is no known antigen for this receptor. No per-base quality is available; no much larger clone lies one base away. The entry originates in a study of blood T cell repertoires in COVID-19 (dated by TCRdb to about 2020). General notes on the study: Collaborator samples came from the United States, Italy and Spain and covered acute and convalescent phases of COVID-19. The material from the prospective study consisted of cDNA or gDNA derived from T cells, B-cell-depleted T cells, or PBMCs. Samples came from the ongoing ImmuneRACE study (first 160 participants) plus 1,254 subjects from 6 global collaborators. Nearly every sample came with metadata listing a de-identified subject ID, COVID-19 status, age in years and sex. HLA class I and class II types, where available, came from metadata supplied by the sample provider rather than from assay-based typing. The repertoires were released in a freely available public database meant as a resource for research on the immune response to SARS-CoV-2. The dataset comprised deeply sampled blood TCRbeta repertoires from subjects exposed to, actively infected with, or recovered from COVID-19. General study outcomes and caveats: The amount of clinical and demographic metadata varied by source and participant and was provided uncurated.

The collaborating institutions used their own protocols to collect whole blood in K2EDTA tubes. For TCRbeta analysis, collaborators shipped samples as frozen whole blood, isolated PBMCs, or DNA extracted from either of those sample types. TCRbeta CDR3 regions were amplified from genomic DNA by means of the immunoSEQ Assay, a bias-controlled multiplex PCR. The authors' pipeline ran thus. Within the assay, amplification of reference gene primers was used to estimate how many nucleated cells each sample contained. Sequence reads were collapsed and filtered to measure the absolute abundance of every unique TCRbeta CDR3 rearrangement. For each sample, productive Simpson clonality was calculated as the square root of Simpson's diversity index across productive rearrangements. The source is immuneACCESS, and TCRdb retained only in-frame sequences with V and J called. Part of the clones is not carried over; for the studies checked, unresolved V genes explain less than half of this, and the remainder is unexplained. That table supplies the V and J calls and clone size; D and trimming were determined from the DNA. Within this sample are approximately 190,000 clones, with nearly 90% of them counted one time only. The ten biggest clones cover about 22% of the sample.

The TCR sequence derives from a man aged 55 to 70 with active or convalescent COVID-19. The specimen was peripheral blood.

The CDR3 region has the sequence CASSGIAGASSYNEQFF. The base sequence is TGTGCCAGCAGCGGAATAGCGGGGGCTTCCTCCTACAATGAGCAGTTCTTC. The sequence joins TRBV14 to TRBJ2-1, with TRBD2 identical over 9 junction bases. Taken from cysteine to phenylalanine, the CDR3 has 17 residues. Only the CDR3 DNA stays, 51 bases, in frame from base 1. The germline V gene gives CDR1 as SGHDN and CDR2 as FVKESK. Unmatched junction bases come to 8, with V trimmed by 5 bases and J by 0 bases.